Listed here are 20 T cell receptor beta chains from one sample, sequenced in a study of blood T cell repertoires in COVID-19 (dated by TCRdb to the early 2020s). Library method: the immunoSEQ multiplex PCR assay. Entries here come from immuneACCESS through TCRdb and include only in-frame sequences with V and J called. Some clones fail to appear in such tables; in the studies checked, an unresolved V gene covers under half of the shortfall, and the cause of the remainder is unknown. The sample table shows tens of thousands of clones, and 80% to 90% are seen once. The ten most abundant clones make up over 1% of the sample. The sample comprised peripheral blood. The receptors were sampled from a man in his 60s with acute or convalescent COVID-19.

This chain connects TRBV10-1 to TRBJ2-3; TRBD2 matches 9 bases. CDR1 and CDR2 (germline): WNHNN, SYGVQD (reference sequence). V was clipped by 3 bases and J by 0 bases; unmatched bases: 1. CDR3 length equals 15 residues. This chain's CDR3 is CASSDAGGSTDTQYF. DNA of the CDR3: TGCGCCAGCAGTGACGCGGGAGGGAGCACAGATACGCAGTATTTT.

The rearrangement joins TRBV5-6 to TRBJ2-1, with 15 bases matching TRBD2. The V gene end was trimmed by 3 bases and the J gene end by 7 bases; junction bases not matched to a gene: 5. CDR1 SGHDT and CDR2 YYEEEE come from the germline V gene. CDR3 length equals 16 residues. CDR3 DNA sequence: TGTGCCAGCAGCTACCGGACTAGCGGGGGGGTGAATGAGCAGTTCTTC. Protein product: CASSYRTSGGVNEQFF.

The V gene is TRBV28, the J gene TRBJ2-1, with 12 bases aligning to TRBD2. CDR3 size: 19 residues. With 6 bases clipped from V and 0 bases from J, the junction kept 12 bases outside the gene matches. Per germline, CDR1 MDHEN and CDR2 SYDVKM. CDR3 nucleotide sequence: TGTGCCAGCAGCAGATCGGGACTAGCGGGTTTCAGCTCCTACAATGAGCAGTTCTTC. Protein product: CASSRSGLAGFSSYNEQFF.

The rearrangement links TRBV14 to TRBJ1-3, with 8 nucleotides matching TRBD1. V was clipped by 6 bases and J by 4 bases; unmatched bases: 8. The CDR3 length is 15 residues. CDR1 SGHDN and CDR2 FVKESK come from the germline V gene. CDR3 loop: CASSPHRGTGNTIYF. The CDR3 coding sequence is TGTGCCAGCAGTCCCCACAGGGGGACAGGAAACACCATATATTTT.

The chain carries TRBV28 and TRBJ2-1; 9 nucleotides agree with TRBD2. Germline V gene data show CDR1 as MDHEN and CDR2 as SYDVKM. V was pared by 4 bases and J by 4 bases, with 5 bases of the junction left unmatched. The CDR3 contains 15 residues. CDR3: CASSSLAGEYNEQFF. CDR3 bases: TGTGCCAGCAGTTCGTTAGCGGGGGAATACAATGAGCAGTTCTTC.

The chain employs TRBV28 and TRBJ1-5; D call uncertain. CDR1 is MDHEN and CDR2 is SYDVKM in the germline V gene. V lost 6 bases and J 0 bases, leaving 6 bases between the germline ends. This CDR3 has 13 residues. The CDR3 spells CASSGDSNQPQHF. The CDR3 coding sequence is TGTGCCAGCAGCGGGGATAGCAATCAGCCCCAGCATTTT. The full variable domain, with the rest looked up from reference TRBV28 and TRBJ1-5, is DVKVTQSSRYLVKRTGEKVFLECVQDMDHENMFWYRQDPGLGLRLIYFSYDVKMKEKGDIPEGYSVSREKKERFSLILESASTNQTSMYLCASSGDSNQPQHFGDGTRLSIL.

The CDR3 here is CASSLDRGNEQFF. CDR3 DNA: TGTGCCAGCAGCTTGGACAGGGGGAATGAGCAGTTCTTC. V and J are TRBV27 and TRBJ2-1; 10 nucleotides align to TRBD1. Germline assignment: CDR1 MNHEY and CDR2 SMNVEV (reference sequence). J gave up 7 bases and V 6 bases, and 3 bases lay outside the gene matches. The CDR3 has 13 amino acids.

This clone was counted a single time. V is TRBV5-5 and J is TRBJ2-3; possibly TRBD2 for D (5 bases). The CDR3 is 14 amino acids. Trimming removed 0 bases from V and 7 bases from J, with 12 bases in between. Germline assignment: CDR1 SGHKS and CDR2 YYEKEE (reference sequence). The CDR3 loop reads CASSLEEGRNTQYF. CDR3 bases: TGTGCCAGCAGCTTGGAGGAAGGGAGAAATACGCAGTATTTT.

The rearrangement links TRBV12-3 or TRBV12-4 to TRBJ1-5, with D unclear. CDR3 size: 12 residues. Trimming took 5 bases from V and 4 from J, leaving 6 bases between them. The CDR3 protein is CASSTNNQPQHF. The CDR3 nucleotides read TGTGCCAGCAGTACAAATAATCAGCCCCAGCATTTT.

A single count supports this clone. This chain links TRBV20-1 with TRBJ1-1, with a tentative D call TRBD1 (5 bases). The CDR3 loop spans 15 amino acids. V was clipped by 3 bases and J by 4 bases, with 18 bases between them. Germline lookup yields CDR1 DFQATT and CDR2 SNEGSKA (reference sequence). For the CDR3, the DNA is TGCAGTGCTAGTATCGGGAGGGGCGTAATCACTGAAGCTTTCTTT. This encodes CSASIGRGVITEAFF.

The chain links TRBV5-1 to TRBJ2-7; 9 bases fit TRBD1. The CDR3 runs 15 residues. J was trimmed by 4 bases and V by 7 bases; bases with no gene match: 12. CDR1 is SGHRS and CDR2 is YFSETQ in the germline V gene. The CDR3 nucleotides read TGCGCCAGCTCAATGGGGGGACAGGGAACGTACGAGCAGTACTTC. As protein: CASSMGGQGTYEQYF. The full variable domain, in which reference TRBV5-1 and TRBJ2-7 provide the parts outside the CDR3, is KAGVTQTPRYLIKTRGQQVTLSCSPISGHRSVSWYQQTPGQGLQFLFEYFSETQRNKGNFPGRFSGRQFSNSRSEMNVSTLELGDSALYLCASSMGGQGTYEQYFGPGTRLTVT.

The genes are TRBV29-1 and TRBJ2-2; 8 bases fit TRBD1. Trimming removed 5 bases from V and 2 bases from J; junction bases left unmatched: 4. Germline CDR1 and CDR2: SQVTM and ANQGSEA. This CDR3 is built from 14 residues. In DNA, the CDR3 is TGCAGCGTTCGGACAGGGTCCAACACCGGGGAGCTGTTTTTT. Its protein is CSVRTGSNTGELFF.

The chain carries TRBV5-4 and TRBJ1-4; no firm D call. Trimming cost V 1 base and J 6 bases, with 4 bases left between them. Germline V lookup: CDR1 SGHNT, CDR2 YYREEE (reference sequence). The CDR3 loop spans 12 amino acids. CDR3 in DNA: TGTGCCAGCAGCTTGTCGGATGAAAAACTGTTTTTT. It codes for CASSLSDEKLFF.

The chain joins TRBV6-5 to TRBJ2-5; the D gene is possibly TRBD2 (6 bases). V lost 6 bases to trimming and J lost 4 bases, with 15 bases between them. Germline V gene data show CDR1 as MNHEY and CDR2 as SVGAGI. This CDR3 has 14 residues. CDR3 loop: CASSSLSGSETQYF. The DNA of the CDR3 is TGTGCCAGCAGCTCCCTTAGCGGATCAGAGACCCAGTACTTC.

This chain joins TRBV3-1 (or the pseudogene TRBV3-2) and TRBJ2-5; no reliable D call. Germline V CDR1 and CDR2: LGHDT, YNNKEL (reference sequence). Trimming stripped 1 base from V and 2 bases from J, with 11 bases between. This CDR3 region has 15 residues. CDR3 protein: CASSQVVTTQETQYF. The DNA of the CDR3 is TGTGCCAGCAGCCAAGTCGTCACTACTCAAGAGACCCAGTACTTC.

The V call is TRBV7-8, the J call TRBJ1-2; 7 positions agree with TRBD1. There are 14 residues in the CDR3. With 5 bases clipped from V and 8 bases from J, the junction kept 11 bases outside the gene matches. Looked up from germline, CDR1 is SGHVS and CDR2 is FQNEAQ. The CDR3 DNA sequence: TGTGCCAGCAGCCGAGCCAATATGGGACAGGGCTACACCTTC. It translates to CASSRANMGQGYTF.

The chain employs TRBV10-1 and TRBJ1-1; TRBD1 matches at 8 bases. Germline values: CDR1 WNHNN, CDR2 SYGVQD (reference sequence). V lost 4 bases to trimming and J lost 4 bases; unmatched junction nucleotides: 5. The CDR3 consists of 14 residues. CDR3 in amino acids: CASSAGRGPTEAFF. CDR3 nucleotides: TGCGCCAGCAGTGCGGGCAGGGGGCCCACTGAAGCTTTCTTT.

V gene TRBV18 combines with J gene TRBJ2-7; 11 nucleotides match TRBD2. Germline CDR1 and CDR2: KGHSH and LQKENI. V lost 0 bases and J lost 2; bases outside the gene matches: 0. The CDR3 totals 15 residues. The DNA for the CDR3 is TGTGCCAGCTCACCACCACTAGCGGGAGCCTACGAGCAGTACTTC. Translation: CASSPPLAGAYEQYF.

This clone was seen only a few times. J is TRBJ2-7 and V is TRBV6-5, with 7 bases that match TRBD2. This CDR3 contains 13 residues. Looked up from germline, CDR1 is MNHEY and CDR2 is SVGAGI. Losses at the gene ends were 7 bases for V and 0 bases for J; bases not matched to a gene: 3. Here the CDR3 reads CASTSGSSYEQYF. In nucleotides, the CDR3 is TGTGCCAGCACTAGCGGCAGCTCCTACGAGCAGTACTTC.

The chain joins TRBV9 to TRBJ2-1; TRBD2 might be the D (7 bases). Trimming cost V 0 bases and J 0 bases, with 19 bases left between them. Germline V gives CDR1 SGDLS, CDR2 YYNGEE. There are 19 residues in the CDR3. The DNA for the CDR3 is TGTGCCAGCAGCGTAGAACGGGGGGCCCTATACAGCTCCTACAATGAGCAGTTCTTC. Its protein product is CASSVERGALYSSYNEQFF.